A single sample gave rise to the 12 T cell receptor beta chains below, sequenced in a study of blood T cell repertoires in COVID-19. Produced via immunoSEQ multiplex PCR; TCRdb's table is partial and in-frame only. The table includes some 87,000 clones, around 92% detected once. Source material: peripheral blood. The source of these receptors is a woman aged 55-70 years with active COVID-19.

The V and J genes are TRBV7-9 and TRBJ2-1; the D gene is possibly TRBD2 (6 bases). Trimming left V 3 bases short and J 3 bases short, with 9 bases between. Germline CDR1 and CDR2: SEHNR and FQNEAQ (reference sequence). The CDR3 length is 14 residues. The CDR3 DNA sequence: TGTGCCAGCAGCTTCTCGACTAGCTACAATGAGCAGTTCTTC. This translates into CASSFSTSYNEQFF.

The chain links TRBV19 to TRBJ2-7; D is unclear. The CDR3 is made up of 13 amino acids. V gave up 0 bases and J gave up 3 bases, with 6 bases separating them. Germline-derived CDR1 and CDR2 are LNHDA and SQIVND (reference sequence). CDR3 amino acids: CASSIDRGYEQYF. CDR3 coding DNA: TGTGCCAGTAGTATAGATCGAGGCTACGAGCAGTACTTC.

V is TRBV7-2 and J is TRBJ2-1, with a possible D match to TRBD2 (6 bases). Trimming shortened V by 0 bases and J by 3 bases, and 6 bases separated the two germline ends. The CDR3 consists of 14 residues. Germline values: CDR1 SGHTA, CDR2 FQGNSA. CDR3 in DNA: TGTGCCAGCAGCTTAGCGGGGGGCTACAATGAGCAGTTCTTC. Translating gives CASSLAGGYNEQFF.

The chain combines TRBV27 with TRBJ2-1; 9 bases map to TRBD1. The trim removed 4 bases at V and 9 bases at J, leaving 10 bases unmatched. The CDR3 totals 15 residues. Germline values: CDR1 MNHEY, CDR2 SMNVEV (reference sequence). CDR3 bases: TGTGCCAGCAGTTCAGCCGGGACAGGGACGATTGAGCAGTTCTTC. Its translation is CASSSAGTGTIEQFF.

This chain uses TRBV4-3 with TRBJ1-2, with a possible D match to TRBD1 (6 bases). Germline lookup yields CDR1 LGHNA and CDR2 YSLEER. This CDR3 is 16 amino acids long. V dropped 0 bases and J dropped 3 bases, with 14 bases sitting between them. DNA of the CDR3: TGCGCCAGCAGCCAAGATGGGGGCAGGGGATACTATGGCTACACCTTC. Translating it yields CASSQDGGRGYYGYTF.

This sequence joins TRBV16 and TRBJ1-5, with TRBD1 as a possible D gene (5 bases). Germline values: CDR1 KGHSY, CDR2 FQNENV. There are 15 residues in the CDR3. V dropped 1 base and J dropped 4 bases, with 11 bases sitting between them. The CDR3 nucleotides read TGTGCCAGCAGCCAATTGGCAACAGGAAATCAGCCCCAGCATTTT. Encoded protein: CASSQLATGNQPQHF.

The chain is built from TRBV5-1 and TRBJ2-3; a weak D match, TRBD2 (6 bases). CDR1 is SGHRS, CDR2 YFSETQ, per germline. This CDR3 has 16 amino acids. Trimming pared 0 bases from V and 3 bases from J, leaving 14 bases between. Written as DNA, the CDR3 is TGCGCCAGCAGCTTGGAGCCGGGACTGCAGACAGATACGCAGTATTTT. Encoded protein: CASSLEPGLQTDTQYF.

The chain couples TRBV27 to TRBJ2-5; 12 bases fit TRBD2. J was trimmed by 2 bases and V by 7 bases; bases with no gene match: 5. This CDR3 region has 15 residues. Germline V lookup: CDR1 MNHEY, CDR2 SMNVEV (reference sequence). CDR3 in DNA: TGTGCCAGCACCCAGACTAGCGGGGGACAAGAGACCCAGTACTTC. As protein: CASTQTSGGQETQYF.

The chain employs TRBV12-3 or TRBV12-4 and TRBJ2-2; D uncertain. The CDR3 is made up of 11 amino acids. Trimming pared 6 bases from V and 8 bases from J, leaving 7 bases between. The CDR3: CASSQAGELFF. The CDR3 DNA reads TGTGCCAGCAGCCAAGCAGGGGAGCTGTTTTTT.

The chain is built from TRBV30 and TRBJ2-3; D not certain. The V end was cut by 0 bases, the J end by 0 bases, with 7 bases between. The CDR3 loop spans 14 amino acids. CDR1 and CDR2 (germline): GTSNPN, SVGIG (reference sequence). CDR3 protein: CAWSVRTSTDTQYF. CDR3 sequence (DNA): TGTGCCTGGAGTGTAAGAACTAGCACAGATACGCAGTATTTT.

This clone appeared once. The J gene is TRBJ2-1, the V gene TRBV2; 9 bases match TRBD1. With V trimmed by 4 bases and J by 7 bases, 5 bases remained unmatched. There are 14 residues in the CDR3. Germline-derived CDR1 and CDR2 are SNHLY and FYNNEI. Here the CDR3 DNA reads TGTGCCAGCAGTGCGACACAGGGGGCGAATGAGCAGTTCTTC. Protein sequence: CASSATQGANEQFF.

Concerning this clone itself: A junction end diverges from the germline sequence, so it may reflect a read error. This chain connects TRBV13 to TRBJ1-2; D is possibly TRBD1 (5 bases). Germline CDR1 and CDR2: PRHDT and FYEKMQ (reference sequence). The CDR3 totals 16 residues. CDR3 sequence reads: CAGSSSDSVHNYGYTF. DNA for the CDR3: TGTGCCGGCAGCTCGTCCGACAGCGTTCATAACTATGGCTACACCTTC. Variable domain in full (rest from reference TRBV13 and TRBJ1-2): AAGVIQSPRHLIKEKRETATLKCYPIPRHDTVYWYQQGPGQDPQFLISFYEKMQSDKGSIPDRFSAQQFSDYHSELNMSSLELGDSALYFCAGSSSDSVHNYGYTFGSGTRLTVV.